The source of this TCR beta chain is a study of PD-1 blockade in classical Hodgkin lymphoma. Findings of the study overall: Patients with a complete response exhibited baseline diversity comparable to newly diagnosed patients. By cycle point C4D1, TCR diversity had risen significantly in CD4+ cells (but not CD8+ cells). Possible causes of repertoire differences, disease activity or prior therapy, remain undefined.

Germline values: CDR1 MNHNY, CDR2 SVGAGI (reference sequence). V was pared by 8 bases and J by 5 bases, with 14 bases of the junction left unmatched. CDR3 length: 16 amino acids. Method: immunoSEQ multiplex PCR; TCRdb's copy keeps in-frame clones and lacks some. The sample records roughly 2,400 clones, less than 75% being singletons. Regarding this clone: Its specificity is unknown.

After autologous stem cell transplantation all patients relapsed, and prior brentuximab vedotin exposure differed between cohorts. The authors enriched CD8+ T cells from thawed PBMCs via magnetic negative selection. This chain connects TRBV6-6 to TRBJ2-1; TRBD2 aligns across 8 bases. The TCR comes from a human donor with classical Hodgkin lymphoma. Here the sequenced sample was CD8+ T cells from blood, taken at baseline. CDR3 loop: CASQNSGMDLHNEQFF. CDR3 DNA sequence: TGTGCCAGCCAAAATAGCGGGATGGACTTACACAATGAGCAGTTCTTC.